The 17 T cell receptor beta chains listed next were all sequenced from one sample in a study of blood T cell repertoires in COVID-19. Data came from immunoSEQ multiplex PCR; TCRdb stores just in-frame clones and leaves some out. The sample consists of 150,000 or so clones, 92% of them appearing once. The specimen sequenced was peripheral blood. These receptors were obtained from a man younger than 45 with COVID-19, enrolled during active disease.

This CDR3 is CASRRPGYHSYEQYF. CDR3 DNA: TGTGCCAGCAGGCGTCCAGGGTATCACTCCTACGAGCAGTACTTC. The V and J genes are TRBV7-2 and TRBJ2-7, with a tentative D call TRBD1 (5 bases). CDR1 is SGHTA, CDR2 FQGNSA, per germline. V was trimmed by 6 bases and J by 0 bases, leaving 15 bases between them. The CDR3 is 15 amino acids. Based on the CDR3 plus reference TRBV7-2 and TRBJ2-7, the full variable domain is GAGVSQSPSNKVTEKGKDVELRCDPISGHTALYWYRQSLGQGLEFLIYFQGNSAPDKSGLPSDRFSAERTGGSVSTLTIQRTQQEDSAVYLCASRRPGYHSYEQYFGPGTRLTVT.

The V call is TRBV4-1, the J call TRBJ1-1; 7 bases agree with TRBD1. The CDR3 runs to 12 residues. The germline CDR1 and CDR2 sequences are MGHRA and YSYEKL. Trimming cost V 2 bases and J 14 bases; bases outside gene matches: 8. CDR3 nucleotide sequence: TGCGCCAGCAGCCAAATACAGGGGAGACGGTTCTTT. The encoded protein is CASSQIQGRRFF.

V gene TRBV6-2 or TRBV6-3 combines with J gene TRBJ2-7; 7 nucleotides align to TRBD2. Losses at the gene ends were 2 bases for V and 3 bases for J; bases not matched to a gene: 4. This CDR3 contains 14 residues. Germline V gene sequence: CDR1 MNHEY, CDR2 SVGEGT. DNA of the CDR3: TGTGCCAGCAGTTACGGGGCTAGCGGCTACGAGCAGTACTTC. Translated, it gives CASSYGASGYEQYF.

As for this clone: This specimen includes other DNA sequences encoding the same CDR3. The chain carries TRBV7-2 and TRBJ1-1, with D perhaps TRBD1 (5 bases). The germline gives CDR1 SGHTA, CDR2 FQGNSA. The V end was cut by 9 bases, the J end by 0 bases, with 11 bases between. The CDR3 spans 13 residues. CDR3 nucleotides: TGTGCCAGTAGGAGGGGCTTGAACACTGAAGCTTTCTTT. This encodes CASRRGLNTEAFF.

The chain has TRBV19 and TRBJ1-6; D perhaps matches TRBD1 (6 bases). There are 14 residues in the CDR3. Germline loops: CDR1 LNHDA, CDR2 SQIVND (reference sequence). Trimming removed 7 bases at V and 10 bases at J, with 17 bases between. CDR3 nucleotides: TGTGCCAGTAAAAATGGGCAGGGGACCTCACCCCTCCACTTT. Translated: CASKNGQGTSPLHF.

The rearrangement joins TRBV7-5 to TRBJ2-7; the table calls TRBD2, which could not be checked here. TRBV7-5 is a documented pseudogene. This CDR3 contains 17 residues. The CDR3 spells CARSLAPAGGPAYEQYF. CDR3 nucleotides: TGTGCCAGAAGCTTAGCCCCAGCGGGAGGCCCCGCGTACGAGCAGTACTTC.

The chain uses TRBV20-1 and TRBJ2-5, with TRBD1 matching 8 bases. The CDR3 has 14 amino acids. The junction had 8 bases not matched to a gene; V was cut back by 3 bases and J by 5 bases. Germline loops: CDR1 DFQATT, CDR2 SNEGSKA (reference sequence). This CDR3 reads CSASKGQAVETQYF. The CDR3 nucleotides are TGCAGTGCTAGTAAGGGACAGGCGGTGGAGACCCAGTACTTC.

The chain recombines TRBV18 with TRBJ2-1; 15 nucleotides line up with TRBD2. Trimming took 6 bases from V and 0 from J; bases not matched to a gene: 9. Germline CDR1 reads KGHSH; CDR2 reads LQKENI. The CDR3 contains 19 residues. CDR3 bases: TGTGCCAGCTCTTGGACTAGCGGGAGGGATCTTAGCTCCTACAATGAGCAGTTCTTC. Translation gives CASSWTSGRDLSSYNEQFF.

The chain couples TRBV9 to TRBJ1-3; D is ambiguous. Germline lookup yields CDR1 SGDLS and CDR2 YYNGEE. The length of the CDR3 is 17 residues. V lost 2 bases and J 1 base, leaving 16 bases between the germline ends. CDR3 sequence: CASSVSPPEWSGNTIYF. Written as DNA, the CDR3 is TGTGCCAGCAGCGTCTCCCCCCCGGAGTGGTCTGGAAACACCATATATTTT.

The CDR3 region is CASSVEGWQPQHF. The CDR3, as DNA: TGTGCCAGCAGCGTAGAGGGGTGGCAGCCCCAGCATTTT. V gene TRBV9 combines with J gene TRBJ1-5; weak D call: TRBD1 (5 bases). The germline gives CDR1 SGDLS, CDR2 YYNGEE. The V and J ends lost 0 bases and 7 bases respectively, with 8 bases between them. CDR3 length: 13 amino acids.

V is TRBV7-9 and J is TRBJ2-7; 7 bases are a match to TRBD2. In germline, CDR1 is SEHNR, CDR2 FQNEAQ (reference sequence). The CDR3 spans 14 residues. V shed 1 base and J 0 bases; nucleotides not matched to a gene: 0. The CDR3 spells CASSLERGSYEQYF. CDR3 nucleotide sequence: TGTGCCAGCAGCTTAGAGCGGGGCTCCTACGAGCAGTACTTC.

This chain joins TRBV28 and TRBJ1-5; D is perhaps TRBD1 (6 bases). Germline V gives CDR1 MDHEN, CDR2 SYDVKM. V lost 5 bases to trimming and J lost 6 bases, with 20 bases between them. The CDR3 is 16 amino acids. CDR3 coding DNA: TGTGCCAGCAGTCCCCACAGGGCTTTGGGTGGTCAGCCCCAGCATTTT. Translated: CASSPHRALGGQPQHF.

The chain recombines TRBV4-1 with TRBJ2-7; a weak D match, TRBD1 (7 bases). Germline assignment: CDR1 MGHRA and CDR2 YSYEKL. Trimming cost V 2 bases and J 7 bases, with 12 bases left between them. This CDR3 is 13 amino acids long. For the CDR3, the DNA is TGCGCCAGCAGCCAACTCAGGGGGGAAGAGCAGTACTTC. It encodes CASSQLRGEEQYF.

V gene TRBV7-9 combines with J gene TRBJ1-2; D is unresolved. V lost 1 base and J lost 5, with 14 bases in between. The CDR3 sequence is 15 residues long. Germline lookup yields CDR1 SEHNR and CDR2 FQNEAQ (reference sequence). The CDR3 region is CASSLEYTPLYGYTF. For the CDR3, the DNA is TGTGCCAGCAGCTTAGAGTACACCCCTCTGTATGGCTACACCTTC.

This clone has only one observation. The genes are TRBV5-4 and TRBJ2-2, with D tentatively TRBD1 (6 bases). The CDR3 covers 14 residues. From germline, CDR1 is SGHNT and CDR2 YYREEE (reference sequence). V lost 5 bases, J lost 2 bases, and 10 bases lay in between. The CDR3 region is CASSSGVNTGELFF. The CDR3 DNA sequence: TGTGCCAGCAGTTCAGGGGTCAACACCGGGGAGCTGTTTTTT.

The genes are TRBV7-9 and TRBJ2-7; a weak D match, TRBD2 (5 bases). This CDR3 is built from 14 residues. In germline, CDR1 is SEHNR, CDR2 FQNEAQ (reference sequence). V dropped 4 bases and J dropped 7 bases, with 17 bases sitting between them. Written as DNA, the CDR3 is TGTGCCAGCAGCTCCCCCAATGCTGCGGGTGAGCAGTACTTC. Translated, it gives CASSSPNAAGEQYF.

V is TRBV29-1 and J is TRBJ2-2, with D unclear. The length of the CDR3 is 14 residues. V was trimmed by 7 bases and J by 4 bases, leaving 16 bases between them. Germline V gene data show CDR1 as SQVTM and CDR2 as ANQGSEA. CDR3 coding DNA: TGCAGCGCCCGACGCGGAGCCCTCACCGGGGAGCTGTTTTTT. The encoded protein is CSARRGALTGELFF.